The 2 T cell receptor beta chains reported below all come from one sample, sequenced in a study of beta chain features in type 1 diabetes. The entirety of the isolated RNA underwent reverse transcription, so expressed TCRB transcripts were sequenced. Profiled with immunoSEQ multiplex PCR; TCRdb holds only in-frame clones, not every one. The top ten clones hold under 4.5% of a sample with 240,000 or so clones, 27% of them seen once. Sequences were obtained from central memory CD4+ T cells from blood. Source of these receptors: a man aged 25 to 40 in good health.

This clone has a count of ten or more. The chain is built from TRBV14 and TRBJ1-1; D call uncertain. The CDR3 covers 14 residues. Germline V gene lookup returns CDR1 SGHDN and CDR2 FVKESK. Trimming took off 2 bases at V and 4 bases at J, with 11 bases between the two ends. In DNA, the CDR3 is TGTGCCAGCAGCCAACAAGCCAGAGGCACTGAAGCTTTCTTT. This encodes CASSQQARGTEAFF.

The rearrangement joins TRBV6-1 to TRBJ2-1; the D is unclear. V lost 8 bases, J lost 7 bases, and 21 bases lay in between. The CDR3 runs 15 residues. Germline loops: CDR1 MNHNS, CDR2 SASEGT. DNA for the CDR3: TGTGCCAGCCGGAGTCTCGGCTTACGATTAAATGAGCAGTTCTTC. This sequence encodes CASRSLGLRLNEQFF.